The clone carrying this T cell receptor (beta chain) was recorded once. This record belongs to a study of cytomegalovirus exposure and HLA in healthy donors. Study-level information: Approximately 190 million T cells yielded approximately 100 million unique TCR beta sequences, as an earlier analysis found.

PCR employed 60 Vbeta and 13 Jbeta primers. The data were produced by immunoSEQ multiplex PCR, yet TCRdb's version contains in-frame clones alone and is incomplete. The repertoire holds 95,000 to 150,000 clones, with 75% as singletons. The receptor comes from a middle-aged woman in good health and CMV-seropositive. Sequenced material: PBMCs.

The CDR3 sequence: CASSDGQPNQPQHF. The CDR3 DNA reads as TGCGCCAGCAGTGATGGACAGCCGAATCAGCCCCAGCATTTT. The genes are TRBV10-2 and TRBJ1-5, with D possibly TRBD1 on 6 matching bases. The ends were cut back, 3 bases at V and 4 bases at J, with 10 bases in the middle. The CDR3 spans 14 residues. Germline V CDR1 and CDR2: WSHSY, SAAADI.